Shown below are 18 T cell receptor beta chains from a single sample sequenced in a study of identical twins. A single record per CDR3 protein comes from TCRdb applying MiXCR to the 5' RACE reads. The sample includes approximately 490,000 distinct CDR3 sequences, approximately 20% of them seen just once. The sample was also linked to a second study, of yellow fever vaccine responses in identical twins.

Sequenced input: CD4+ T cells sorted from blood. The receptor set was obtained from a woman aged 18 to 35 in good health.

Worth noting for this clonotype: One end of the junction is discordant with germline, which a read error may explain. This CDR3 reads CASRPTIAGQTDTQYF. In DNA, the CDR3 is TGCGCCAGCAGACCGACCATAGCGGGACAGACAGATACGCAGTATTTT. The rearrangement joins TRBV6-1 to TRBJ2-3; D possibly corresponds to TRBD2 (8 bases). Germline V gives CDR1 MNHNS, CDR2 SASEGT. The CDR3 totals 16 residues.

There are a few counts of this clonotype. The genes are TRBV6-1 and TRBJ2-2, with D perhaps assigned TRBD1 or TRBD2 (5 bases each). The CDR3 spans 12 residues. Trimming cost V 7 bases and J 6 bases, with 9 bases left between them. Per germline, CDR1 MNHNS and CDR2 SASEGT. The CDR3, as DNA: TGTGCCAGCACGGGGCAGGCCGGGGAGCTGTTTTTT. It is translated as CASTGQAGELFF.

The chain has TRBV12-3 or TRBV12-4 and TRBJ2-1; TRBD2 agrees at 10 bases. The CDR3 contains 14 residues. Germline trimming cut 7 bases from V and 7 bases from J; bases unmatched to any gene: 7. CDR3 in amino acids: CASTATTSGNEQFF. The CDR3, as DNA: TGTGCCAGCACCGCGACGACTAGCGGGAATGAGCAGTTCTTC.

This clonotype showed up just a few times. The J gene is TRBJ1-5, the V gene TRBV7-2; D is possibly TRBD1 (6 bases). Trimming took 7 bases from V and 2 from J, leaving 15 bases between them. The CDR3 loop spans 15 amino acids. Germline V lookup: CDR1 SGHTA, CDR2 FQGNSA. DNA of the CDR3: TGTGCCAGCACCTCTAATCCAGGGGGCAATCAGCCCCAGCATTTT. Amino acids: CASTSNPGGNQPQHF.

This clonotype was seen repeatedly, ten times or more. At one of its ends the junction is not consistent with the germline gene, which may arise from a read error. The J gene is TRBJ1-5, the V gene TRBV20-1; 9 bases line up with TRBD1. CDR1 is DFQATT and CDR2 is SNEGSKA in the germline V gene (reference sequence). This CDR3 contains 17 residues. In DNA form, the CDR3 reads TGCAGTGCAAGAGCGTCCGGGACAGGGTATGGGGATCAGCCCCAGCATTTT. Encoded protein: CSARASGTGYGDQPQHF.

This clonotype was detected only a few times. The chain employs TRBV9 and TRBJ1-2; 10 bases map to TRBD1. The ends lost 3 bases at V and 8 bases at J; junction bases unmatched: 4. Germline assignment: CDR1 SGDLS and CDR2 YYNGEE. This CDR3 has 13 residues. CDR3 sequence: CASSGGTGEGYTF. CDR3 nucleotide sequence: TGTGCCAGCAGCGGTGGGACAGGGGAAGGCTACACCTTC.

The V call is TRBV2, the J call TRBJ2-1, with a weak D call TRBD2 (7 bases). The CDR3 is 14 residues long. V was trimmed by 6 bases and J by 7 bases, leaving 16 bases between them. The germline gives CDR1 SNHLY, CDR2 FYNNEI. CDR3 region: CASREWGGRNEQFF. The CDR3 DNA reads TGTGCCAGCAGGGAATGGGGGGGGCGGAATGAGCAGTTCTTC.

The sample holds one count of this clonotype. The V gene is TRBV6-1, the J gene TRBJ2-5, with D perhaps given as TRBD1 or TRBD2 (5 bases each). Deletions cut 8 bases from V and 2 bases from J, with 15 bases between. The CDR3 totals 14 residues. CDR1 and CDR2 from the germline V gene are MNHNS and SASEGT. CDR3 amino acids: CASGGASIQETQYF. CDR3 coding DNA: TGTGCCAGCGGGGGAGCCAGCATTCAAGAGACCCAGTACTTC.

This chain links TRBV7-8 with TRBJ2-5; the D gene is possibly TRBD1 (6 bases). The CDR3 has 14 amino acids. Germline CDR1 is SGHVS and CDR2 is FQNEAQ. V was trimmed by 4 bases and J by 4 bases, leaving 13 bases between them. CDR3 in DNA: TGTGCCAGCAGCTCCCGTCGAGGGGGAGAGACCCAGTACTTC. It codes for CASSSRRGGETQYF.

The genes are TRBV20-1 and TRBJ2-7; TRBD1 aligns across 8 bases. Per the germline V gene, CDR1 is DFQATT and CDR2 is SNEGSKA (reference sequence). The trim removed 5 bases at V and 4 bases at J, leaving 1 base unmatched. This CDR3 is 11 amino acids long. Written as DNA, the CDR3 is TGCAGTGCTTGGGACAGGTACGAGCAGTACTTC. It translates to CSAWDRYEQYF.

This chain uses TRBV20-1 with TRBJ2-4; 7 nucleotides align to TRBD1. Germline assignment: CDR1 DFQATT and CDR2 SNEGSKA (reference sequence). This CDR3 has 15 amino acids. V trimming: 1 base; J trimming: 3 bases; junction bases outside the gene matches: 6. The CDR3 DNA is TGCAGTGCTAGAGGATGGGACAGCTACAAAAACATTCAGTACTTC. Protein: CSARGWDSYKNIQYF.

This clonotype was detected a few times. The rearrangement joins TRBV5-6 to TRBJ1-5; D is ambiguous. This CDR3 contains 14 residues. V lost 4 bases and J 2 bases, leaving 10 bases between the germline ends. Germline values: CDR1 SGHDT, CDR2 YYEEEE. The CDR3 is CASSPYQGNQPQHF. Here the CDR3 DNA reads TGTGCCAGCAGCCCATACCAGGGCAATCAGCCCCAGCATTTT.

The rearrangement links TRBV21-1 to TRBJ1-5; the table's D gene call, TRBD1, was not cross checked with the DNA. TRBV21-1 is flagged as a pseudogene. This CDR3 is 17 amino acids long. CDR3 sequence reads: CASSKAPRQASNQPQHF. The CDR3 region has the DNA TGTGCCAGCAGCAAAGCACCTAGACAGGCTTCCAATCAGCCCCAGCATTTT.

This clonotype was observed a handful of times. This rearrangement joins TRBV28 to TRBJ2-2; D is unresolved. Germline V gene data show CDR1 as MDHEN and CDR2 as SYDVKM. CDR3 length equals 13 residues. The V and J ends lost 8 bases and 1 base respectively, with 8 bases between them. In nucleotides, the CDR3 is TGTGCCAGCGAGACAAAGAACACCGGGGAGCTGTTTTTT. It yields the protein CASETKNTGELFF. Full variable domain (missing parts from reference TRBV28 and TRBJ2-2): DVKVTQSSRYLVKRTGEKVFLECVQDMDHENMFWYRQDPGLGLRLIYFSYDVKMKEKGDIPEGYSVSREKKERFSLILESASTNQTSMYLCASETKNTGELFFGEGSRLTVL.

A few counts support this clonotype. The rearrangement joins TRBV7-2 to TRBJ2-5; TRBD2 is a possible D gene (6 bases). Germline loops: CDR1 SGHTA, CDR2 FQGNSA. V was trimmed by 6 bases and J by 4 bases, leaving 15 bases between them. The CDR3 totals 14 residues. Written as DNA, the CDR3 is TGTGCCAGCAGTTCCCCACCCGGGGGAGAGACCCAGTACTTC. Its translation is CASSSPPGGETQYF.

The sample holds a few counts of this clonotype. V and J are TRBV7-9 and TRBJ1-5; 7 bases map to TRBD1. CDR3 length equals 15 residues. Germline CDR1 SEHNR, CDR2 FQNEAQ (reference sequence). Trimming at V came to 4 bases and at J to 5 bases, leaving 8 bases not matched to a gene. The CDR3 protein is CASSSQTGIDQPQHF. Written as DNA, the CDR3 is TGTGCCAGCAGCTCACAGACAGGGATCGATCAGCCCCAGCATTTT. Filled out from reference TRBV7-9 and TRBJ1-5, the complete variable domain reads DTGVSQNPRHKITKRGQNVTFRCDPISEHNRLYWYRQTLGQGPEFLTYFQNEAQLEKSRLLSDRFSAERPKGSFSTLEIQRTEQGDSAMYLCASSSQTGIDQPQHFGDGTRLSIL.

This clonotype appeared a few times. CDR3 DNA sequence: TGCGCCAGCAGCTTGCCAAAGGCAGAAGCGAACACTGAAGCTTTCTTT. This gives the protein CASSLPKAEANTEAFF. V gene TRBV5-1 combines with J gene TRBJ1-1; D remains ambiguous. The CDR3 consists of 16 residues. Germline V gene sequence: CDR1 SGHRS, CDR2 YFSETQ. The V and J ends lost 1 base and 1 base respectively, with 14 bases between them.

The chain recombines TRBV7-2 with TRBJ2-1; D may be TRBD2 (7 bases). This CDR3 has 16 residues. The germline V gene encodes CDR1 SGHTA and CDR2 FQGNSA. V was pared by 1 base and J by 5 bases, with 15 bases between. CDR3 region: CASSLGGGGGNNEQFF. CDR3 DNA sequence: TGTGCCAGCAGCTTAGGTGGCGGGGGCGGTAACAATGAGCAGTTCTTC.